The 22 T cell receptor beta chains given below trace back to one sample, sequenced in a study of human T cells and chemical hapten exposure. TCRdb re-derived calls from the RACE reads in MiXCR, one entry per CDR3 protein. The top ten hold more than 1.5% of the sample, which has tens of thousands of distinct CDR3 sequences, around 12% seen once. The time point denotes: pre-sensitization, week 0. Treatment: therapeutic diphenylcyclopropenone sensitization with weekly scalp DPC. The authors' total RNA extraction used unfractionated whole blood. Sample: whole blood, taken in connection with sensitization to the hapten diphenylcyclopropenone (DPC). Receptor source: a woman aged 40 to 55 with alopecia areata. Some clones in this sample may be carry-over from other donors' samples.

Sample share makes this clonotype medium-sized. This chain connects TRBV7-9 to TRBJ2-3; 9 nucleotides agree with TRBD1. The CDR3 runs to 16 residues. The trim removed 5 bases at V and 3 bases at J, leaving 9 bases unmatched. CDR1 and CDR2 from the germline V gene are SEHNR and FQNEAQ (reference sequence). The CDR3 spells CASSPRADRGTDTQYF. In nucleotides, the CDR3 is TGTGCCAGCAGCCCGAGGGCGGACAGGGGAACAGATACGCAGTATTTT.

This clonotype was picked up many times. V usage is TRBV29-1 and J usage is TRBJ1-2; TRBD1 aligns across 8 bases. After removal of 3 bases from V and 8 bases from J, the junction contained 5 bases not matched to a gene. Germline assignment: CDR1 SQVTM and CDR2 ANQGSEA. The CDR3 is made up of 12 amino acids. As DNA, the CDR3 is TGCAGCGTTGAGACAGGGGTTGGCGGCTACACCTTC. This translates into CSVETGVGGYTF.

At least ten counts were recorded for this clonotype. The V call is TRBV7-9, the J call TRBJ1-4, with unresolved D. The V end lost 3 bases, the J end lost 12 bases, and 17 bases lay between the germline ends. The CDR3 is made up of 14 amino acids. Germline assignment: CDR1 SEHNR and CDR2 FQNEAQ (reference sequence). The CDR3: CASSFGRFSYELFF. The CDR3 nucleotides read TGTGCCAGCAGCTTCGGGCGGTTTAGTTATGAACTGTTTTTT.

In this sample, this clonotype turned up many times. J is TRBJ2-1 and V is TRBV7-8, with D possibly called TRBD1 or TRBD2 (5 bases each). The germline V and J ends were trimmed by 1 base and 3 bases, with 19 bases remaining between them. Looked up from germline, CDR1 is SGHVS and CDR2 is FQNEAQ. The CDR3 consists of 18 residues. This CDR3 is CASSLGPPEGPLYNEQFF. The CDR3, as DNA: TGTGCCAGCAGCTTAGGCCCCCCAGAGGGACCGCTCTACAATGAGCAGTTCTTC.

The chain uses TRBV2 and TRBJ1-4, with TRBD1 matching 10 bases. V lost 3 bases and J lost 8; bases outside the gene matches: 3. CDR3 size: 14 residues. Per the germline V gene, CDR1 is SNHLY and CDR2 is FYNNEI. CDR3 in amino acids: CASSEGQGNEKLFF. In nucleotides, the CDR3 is TGTGCCAGCAGTGAGGGACAGGGGAACGAAAAACTGTTTTTT.

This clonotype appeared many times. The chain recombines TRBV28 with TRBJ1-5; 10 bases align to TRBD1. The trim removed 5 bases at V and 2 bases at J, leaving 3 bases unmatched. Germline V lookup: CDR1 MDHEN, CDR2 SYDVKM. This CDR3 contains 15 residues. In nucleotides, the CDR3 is TGTGCCAGCAGTGGCGGGACAGGGGGCAATCAGCCCCAGCATTTT. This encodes CASSGGTGGNQPQHF.

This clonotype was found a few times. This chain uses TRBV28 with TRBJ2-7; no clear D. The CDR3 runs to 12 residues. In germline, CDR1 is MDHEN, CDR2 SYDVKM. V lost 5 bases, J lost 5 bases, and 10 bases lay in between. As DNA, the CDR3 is TGTGCCAGCAGTGTCGTCATTAACGAGCAGTACTTC. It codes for CASSVVINEQYF.

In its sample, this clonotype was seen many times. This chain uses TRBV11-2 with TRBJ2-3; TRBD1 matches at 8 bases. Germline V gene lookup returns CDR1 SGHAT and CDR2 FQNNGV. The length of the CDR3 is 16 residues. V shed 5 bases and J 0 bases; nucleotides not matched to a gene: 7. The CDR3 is CASSRQGRTSTDTQYF. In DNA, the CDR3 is TGTGCCAGCAGCAGACAGGGGCGGACTAGCACAGATACGCAGTATTTT.

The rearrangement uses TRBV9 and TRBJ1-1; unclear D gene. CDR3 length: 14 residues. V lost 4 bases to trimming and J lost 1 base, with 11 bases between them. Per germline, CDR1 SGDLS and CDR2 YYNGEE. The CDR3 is CASSSQPTNTEAFF. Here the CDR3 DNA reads TGTGCCAGCAGCTCACAGCCTACGAACACTGAAGCTTTCTTT.

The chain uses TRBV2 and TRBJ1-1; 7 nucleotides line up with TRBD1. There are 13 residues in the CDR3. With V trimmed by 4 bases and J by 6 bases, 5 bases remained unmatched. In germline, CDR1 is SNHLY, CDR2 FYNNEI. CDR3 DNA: TGTGCCAGCAGTGCGACAGGGCGGGCTGAAGCTTTCTTT. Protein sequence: CASSATGRAEAFF.

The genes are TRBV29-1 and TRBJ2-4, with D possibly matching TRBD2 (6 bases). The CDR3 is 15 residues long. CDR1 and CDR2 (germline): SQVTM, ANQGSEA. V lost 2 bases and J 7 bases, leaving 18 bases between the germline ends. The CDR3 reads CSVERLEGLGNIQYF. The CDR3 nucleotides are TGCAGCGTTGAAAGATTGGAGGGCCTCGGTAACATTCAGTACTTC. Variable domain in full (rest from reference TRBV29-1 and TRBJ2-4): SAVISQKPSRDICQRGTSLTIQCQVDSQVTMMFWYRQQPGQSLTLIATANQGSEATYESGFVIDKFPISRPNLTFSTLTVSNMSPEDSSIYLCSVERLEGLGNIQYFGAGTRLSVL.

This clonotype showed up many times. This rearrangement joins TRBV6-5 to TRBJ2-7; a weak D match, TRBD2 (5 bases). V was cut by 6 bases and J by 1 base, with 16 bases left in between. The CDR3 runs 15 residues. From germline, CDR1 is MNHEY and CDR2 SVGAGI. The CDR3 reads CASRPASGRSYEQYF. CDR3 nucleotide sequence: TGTGCCAGCAGGCCCGCCTCGGGAAGGTCCTACGAGCAGTACTTC.

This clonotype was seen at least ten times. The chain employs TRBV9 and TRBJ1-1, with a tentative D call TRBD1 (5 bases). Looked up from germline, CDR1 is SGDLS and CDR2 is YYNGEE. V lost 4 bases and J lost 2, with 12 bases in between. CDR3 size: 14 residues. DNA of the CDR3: TGTGCCAGCAGCCCCCGACAGACTAACACTGAAGCTTTCTTT. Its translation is CASSPRQTNTEAFF. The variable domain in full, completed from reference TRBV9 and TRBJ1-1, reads DSGVTQTPKHLITATGQRVTLRCSPRSGDLSVYWYQQSLDQGLQFLIQYYNGEERAKGNILERFSAQQFPDLHSELNLSSLELGDSALYFCASSPRQTNTEAFFGQGTRLTVV.

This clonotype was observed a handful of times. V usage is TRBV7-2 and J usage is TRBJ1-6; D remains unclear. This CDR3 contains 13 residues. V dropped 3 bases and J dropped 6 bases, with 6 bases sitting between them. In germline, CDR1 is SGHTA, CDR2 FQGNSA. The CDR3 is CASSLGPNSPLHF. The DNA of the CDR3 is TGTGCCAGCAGCTTGGGCCCTAATTCACCCCTCCACTTT.

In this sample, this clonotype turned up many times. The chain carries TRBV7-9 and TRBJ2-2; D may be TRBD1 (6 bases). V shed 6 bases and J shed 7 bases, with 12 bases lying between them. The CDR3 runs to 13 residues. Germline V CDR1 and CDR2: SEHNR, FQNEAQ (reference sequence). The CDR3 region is CASSPQGSGELFF. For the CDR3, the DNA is TGTGCCAGCAGTCCACAGGGCAGCGGGGAGCTGTTTTTT.

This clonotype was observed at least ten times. Here the CDR3 DNA reads TGTGCCTGGAGTGAGTGGTCCACCGGGGAGCTGTTTTTT. Translating it yields CAWSEWSTGELFF. This rearrangement joins TRBV30 to TRBJ2-2; D ambiguous. Germline CDR1 and CDR2: GTSNPN and SVGIG (reference sequence). The V and J ends lost 1 base and 4 bases respectively, with 7 bases between them. CDR3 size: 13 residues. Supplemented by reference TRBV30 and TRBJ2-2, the full variable domain reads SQTIHQWPATLVQPVGSPLSLECTVEGTSNPNLYWYRQAAGRGLQLLFYSVGIGQISSEVPQNLSASRPQDRQFILSSKKLLLSDSGFYLCAWSEWSTGELFFGEGSRLTVL.

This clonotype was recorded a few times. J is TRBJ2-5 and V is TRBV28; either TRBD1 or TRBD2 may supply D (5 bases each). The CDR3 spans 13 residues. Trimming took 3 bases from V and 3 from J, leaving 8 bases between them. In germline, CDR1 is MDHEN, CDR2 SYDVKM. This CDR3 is CASSLGPKETQYF. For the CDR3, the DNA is TGTGCCAGCAGTTTGGGACCTAAAGAGACCCAGTACTTC. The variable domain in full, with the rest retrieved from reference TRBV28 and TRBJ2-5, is DVKVTQSSRYLVKRTGEKVFLECVQDMDHENMFWYRQDPGLGLRLIYFSYDVKMKEKGDIPEGYSVSREKKERFSLILESASTNQTSMYLCASSLGPKETQYFGPGTRLLVL.

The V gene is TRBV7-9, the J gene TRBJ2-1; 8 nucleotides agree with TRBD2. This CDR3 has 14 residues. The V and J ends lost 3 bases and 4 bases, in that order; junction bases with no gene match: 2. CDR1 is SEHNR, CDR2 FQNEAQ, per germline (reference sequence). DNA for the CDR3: TGTGCCAGCAGCTTGCCGGGGGGGTACAATGAGCAGTTCTTC. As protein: CASSLPGGYNEQFF.

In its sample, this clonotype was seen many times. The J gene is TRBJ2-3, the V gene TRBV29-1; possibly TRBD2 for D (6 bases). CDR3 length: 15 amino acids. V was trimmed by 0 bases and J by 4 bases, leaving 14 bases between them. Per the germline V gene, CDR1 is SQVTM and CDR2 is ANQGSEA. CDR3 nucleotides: TGCAGCGTTGAAGATCGAGGCTCGGGGGCAGATACGCAGTATTTT. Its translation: CSVEDRGSGADTQYF.

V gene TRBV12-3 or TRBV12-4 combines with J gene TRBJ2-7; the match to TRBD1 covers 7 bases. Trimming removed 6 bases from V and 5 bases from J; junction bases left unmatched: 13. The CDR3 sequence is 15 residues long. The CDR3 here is CASSPPGTVPHEQYF. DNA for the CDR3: TGTGCCAGCAGCCCGCCCGGGACAGTCCCCCACGAGCAGTACTTC.

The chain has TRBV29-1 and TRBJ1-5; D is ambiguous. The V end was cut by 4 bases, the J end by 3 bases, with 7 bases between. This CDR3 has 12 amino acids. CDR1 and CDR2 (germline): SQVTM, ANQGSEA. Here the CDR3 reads CSVGGDNQPQHF. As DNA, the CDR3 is TGCAGCGTTGGAGGCGACAATCAGCCCCAGCATTTT.

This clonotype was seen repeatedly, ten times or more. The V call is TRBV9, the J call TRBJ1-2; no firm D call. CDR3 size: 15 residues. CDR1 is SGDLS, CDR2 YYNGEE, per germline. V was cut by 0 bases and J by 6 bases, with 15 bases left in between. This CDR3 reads CASSVGPGPANGYTF. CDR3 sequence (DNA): TGTGCCAGCAGCGTAGGTCCAGGTCCTGCAAATGGCTACACCTTC.